This T cell receptor beta chain stems from a study of shared clonotypes between healthy human individuals. CDR3 length equals 12 residues. Germline V CDR1 and CDR2: MNHEY, SMNVEV (reference sequence). V lost 10 bases and J lost 5, with 14 bases in between. Clones were read by immunoSEQ multiplex PCR, and TCRdb kept only the in-frame ones, dropping some. Of 1.6 million or so clones in the sample, roughly 96% are singletons; the top ten hold roughly 1.2%. The gene calls are TRBV27 and TRBJ2-5; tentatively, D is TRBD2 (5 bases). Sample: naive CD4+ T cells sorted from blood. The subset denotes: CD45RA+ positively selected. The clonotype originates from a man aged 30 to 45 in good health. The CDR3 region has the DNA TGTGCCATAAAGACATCGGGGGAGACCCAGTACTTC. Protein: CAIKTSGETQYF.